The 29 T cell receptor beta chains reported below all come from one sample, sequenced in a study of low-dose radiotherapy and immunotherapy resistance in tumors. Time point noted: after trial treatment. Treatment noted: LDRT plus nivolumab, ipilimumab, low-dose cyclophosphamide and aspirin (RACIN trial). TRAV- and TRBV-specific primers, spanning alpha and beta chains, primed first-strand cDNA. The authors amplified TCRs for around 20 PCR cycles with a constant-region primer and a V-primer adapter. TCRdb used MiXCR to reprocess the reads, holding one entry per CDR3 protein. The top ten hold about 4% of the sample, which has 100,000 or so distinct CDR3 sequences, under 25% seen once. The sequencing here drew on PBMCs, taken after low-dose radiotherapy plus immunotherapy. The receptors come from a male donor with prostate cancer.

This clonotype was seen only a few times. This sequence joins TRBV10-3 and TRBJ2-7; TRBD1 agrees at 8 bases. This CDR3 contains 17 residues. After removal of 4 bases from V and 5 bases from J, the junction contained 16 bases not matched to a gene. From germline, CDR1 is ENHRY and CDR2 SYGVKD. CDR3 sequence reads: CAISVRMDRDRPNEQYF. In DNA, the CDR3 is TGTGCCATCAGTGTTCGAATGGACCGGGACAGGCCCAACGAGCAGTACTTC.

This clonotype was counted many times. This chain links TRBV5-1 with TRBJ1-2, with D unclear. This CDR3 has 14 amino acids. The V and J ends lost 0 bases and 4 bases respectively, with 10 bases between them. The germline gives CDR1 SGHRS, CDR2 YFSETQ. DNA for the CDR3: TGCGCCAGCAGCTTGGAAGAGCATAGCTATGGCTACACCTTC. Translated, it gives CASSLEEHSYGYTF.

This clonotype was counted ten times or more. The chain links TRBV12-3 or TRBV12-4 to TRBJ2-1, with D possibly TRBD1 on 6 matching bases. The CDR3 length is 11 residues. With 8 bases removed from V and 15 bases from J, the gap between germline ends came to 17 bases. CDR3 bases: TGTGCCAGCGGGGGTACAGGGCGGTCGTTCTTC. Its translation is CASGGTGRSFF.

The J gene is TRBJ2-3, the V gene TRBV6-5; no clear D gene. Germline V lookup: CDR1 MNHEY, CDR2 SVGAGI. With 6 bases removed from V and 1 base from J, the gap between germline ends came to 11 bases. The CDR3 runs 14 residues. This chain's CDR3 is CASRPGGRTDTQYF. The CDR3 region has the DNA TGTGCCAGCAGGCCAGGCGGCCGCACAGATACGCAGTATTTT.

Worth noting for this clonotype: The likely explanation is a read error, given a far larger clone one base away. The V gene is TRBV10-2, the J gene TRBJ2-5; 7 bases agree with TRBD1. V lost 3 bases to trimming and J lost 5 bases; unmatched junction nucleotides: 3. Germline CDR1 and CDR2: WSHSY and SAAADI. This CDR3 is built from 13 residues. For the CDR3, the DNA is TGCGCCAGCAGTGACGGACAGGACGAGACCCAGTACTTC. This translates into CASSDGQDETQYF.

In this sample, this clonotype turned up many times. The chain uses TRBV12-3 or TRBV12-4 and TRBJ2-7, with no clear D. V lost 3 bases and J 4 bases, leaving 13 bases between the germline ends. The CDR3 contains 14 residues. The CDR3: CASSLGFDPYEQYF. As DNA, the CDR3 is TGTGCCAGCAGTTTGGGGTTTGATCCATACGAGCAGTACTTC.

In this sample, this clonotype turned up many times. The genes are TRBV18 and TRBJ2-5; TRBD2 matches at 8 bases. Trimming removed 3 bases from V and 1 base from J; junction bases left unmatched: 4. This CDR3 contains 15 residues. CDR1 and CDR2 from the germline V gene are KGHSH and LQKENI. CDR3 DNA sequence: TGTGCCAGCTCACCCCCTACTAGCGGCCAAGAGACCCAGTACTTC. Its protein product is CASSPPTSGQETQYF.

This clonotype was seen at least ten times. V usage is TRBV6-2 or TRBV6-3 and J usage is TRBJ1-2; a possible D gene is TRBD1 (5 bases). Germline V lookup: CDR1 MNHEY, CDR2 SVGEGT. CDR3 length: 12 amino acids. V was shortened by 6 bases and J by 4 bases, with 9 bases between the two germline ends. CDR3 sequence reads: CASRTGPYGYTF. In DNA form, the CDR3 reads TGTGCCAGCAGAACAGGCCCCTATGGCTACACCTTC.

This clonotype came up a few times. The chain carries TRBV19 and TRBJ1-1, with no clear D. V was shortened by 8 bases and J by 1 base, with 11 bases between the two germline ends. The V gene's germline CDR1 is LNHDA and CDR2 SQIVND (reference sequence). The CDR3 loop spans 13 amino acids. DNA of the CDR3: TGTGCCAGTTACTCAGACAAGAACACTGAAGCTTTCTTT. It codes for CASYSDKNTEAFF.

Comment on this clonotype: A far larger clone is one base from this, pointing to a likely read error. The chain has TRBV6-5 and TRBJ1-3, with TRBD1 matching over 9 bases. The germline V gene has CDR1 MNHEY and CDR2 SVGAGI. The CDR3 is made up of 18 amino acids. V lost 6 bases and J lost 0; bases outside the gene matches: 12. The CDR3 loop reads CASSQIRTGVSSGNTIYF. The CDR3 DNA sequence: TGTGCCAGCAGCCAGATACGGACAGGGGTCAGCTCTGGAAACACCATATATTTT.

This CDR3 reads CAIRNRPLNTGELFF. The DNA of the CDR3 is TGTGCCATCAGGAATAGGCCTTTGAACACCGGGGAGCTGTTTTTT. V and J are TRBV10-3 and TRBJ2-2; D gene ambiguous. The germline V and J ends were trimmed by 6 bases and 1 base, with 12 bases remaining between them. The CDR3 length is 15 residues. Germline lookup yields CDR1 ENHRY and CDR2 SYGVKD.

This clonotype was picked up many times. The chain uses TRBV6-1 and TRBJ2-7; 7 bases align to TRBD1. V lost 5 bases and J lost 3; bases outside the gene matches: 10. Germline V gene data show CDR1 as MNHNS and CDR2 as SASEGT. CDR3 length equals 15 residues. The CDR3 spells CASSYRGGGYYEQYF. CDR3 DNA sequence: TGTGCCAGCAGTTACAGAGGGGGCGGGTACTACGAGCAGTACTTC.

This clonotype was observed many times. This chain uses TRBV15 with TRBJ2-6; 9 bases map to TRBD1. The CDR3 loop spans 16 amino acids. Germline trimming cut 5 bases from V and 2 bases from J; bases unmatched to any gene: 4. From germline, CDR1 is LNHNV and CDR2 YYDKDF (reference sequence). For the CDR3, the DNA is TGTGCCACCAGCGGGGACAGGGCAACTGGGGCCAACGTCCTGACTTTC. This encodes CATSGDRATGANVLTF.

The sample holds many counts of this clonotype. The chain is built from TRBV25-1 and TRBJ1-1; D is undetermined. Trimming left V 3 bases short and J 5 bases short, with 10 bases between. The CDR3 has 13 amino acids. Germline CDR1 is MGHDK and CDR2 is SYGVNS. In nucleotides, the CDR3 is TGTGCCAGCAGTGAGCAGGTAGGAACTGAAGCTTTCTTT. Translating gives CASSEQVGTEAFF.

V and J are TRBV6-2 or TRBV6-3 and TRBJ2-7, with D perhaps matching TRBD1 (5 bases). V was cut by 5 bases and J by 5 bases, with 10 bases left in between. Germline V gene sequence: CDR1 MNHEY, CDR2 SVGEGT. There are 12 residues in the CDR3. The CDR3 DNA is TGTGCCAGCAGTGAAGTAGGGGACGAGCAGTACTTC. It specifies CASSEVGDEQYF.

The table lists this clonotype with many counts. The CDR3 sequence: CASSQTGAEGLFF. In nucleotides, the CDR3 is TGTGCCAGCAGCCAAACCGGGGCCGAAGGTCTGTTTTTT. The rearrangement joins TRBV3-1 to TRBJ1-4; a weak D match, TRBD1 (5 bases). Germline values: CDR1 LGHDT, CDR2 YNNKEL (reference sequence). The CDR3 runs 13 residues. V gave up 2 bases and J gave up 14 bases, with 15 bases separating them. Full variable domain (missing parts from reference TRBV3-1 and TRBJ1-4): DTAVSQTPKYLVTQMGNDKSIKCEQNLGHDTMYWYKQDSKKFLKIMFSYNNKELIINETVPNRFSPKSPDKAHLNLHINSLELGDSAVYFCASSQTGAEGLFFGSGTQLSVL.

This clonotype was detected ten times or more. V usage is TRBV20-1 and J usage is TRBJ2-7, with D possibly TRBD2 on 5 matching bases. The CDR3 has 11 amino acids. In germline, CDR1 is DFQATT, CDR2 SNEGSKA (reference sequence). The V gene lost 4 bases and the J gene lost 6 bases, with 10 bases spanning the gap. The CDR3 here is CSAKGGGEQYF. CDR3 sequence (DNA): TGCAGTGCTAAAGGAGGAGGCGAGCAGTACTTC.

On this clonotype itself: Given a far larger clone just one base away, this is likely a sequencing read error. V is TRBV6-8 and J is TRBJ1-6, with D perhaps TRBD1 (5 bases). The CDR3 runs 19 residues. The germline gives CDR1 MNHGY, CDR2 SAAAGT. The CDR3, as DNA: TGTGCCAACAGTTACTCGAACCCGGGACGGAGCTCCTATAATTCACCCCTCCACTTT. This gives the protein CANSYSNPGRSSYNSPLHF.

The J gene is TRBJ2-5, the V gene TRBV19; 9 nucleotides agree with TRBD2. Trimming at V came to 4 bases and at J to 2 bases, leaving 8 bases not matched to a gene. Germline V gene data show CDR1 as LNHDA and CDR2 as SQIVND (reference sequence). The CDR3 has 16 residues. The CDR3 coding sequence is TGTGCCAGTAGTACCTATAGCGGGGGCCGGCAAGAGACCCAGTACTTC. Protein sequence: CASSTYSGGRQETQYF.

This clonotype was detected many times. The chain employs TRBV6-1 and TRBJ2-7; 10 bases map to TRBD2. Germline CDR1 reads MNHNS; CDR2 reads SASEGT. V lost 2 bases, J lost 3 bases, and 4 bases stayed unmatched. This CDR3 has 15 amino acids. The chain's CDR3 is CASSEWPSGGYEQYF. The CDR3 region has the DNA TGTGCCAGCAGTGAATGGCCTAGCGGGGGCTACGAGCAGTACTTC.

This clonotype was detected a few times. This chain links TRBV2 with TRBJ1-5, with no clear D. Germline V gene sequence: CDR1 SNHLY, CDR2 FYNNEI. The CDR3 consists of 18 residues. Trimming took 0 bases from V and 4 from J, leaving 19 bases between them. CDR3 nucleotides: TGTGCCAGCAGTGAAGCGCGTCTGGTGGGCGTCGGGAATCAGCCCCAGCATTTT. It codes for CASSEARLVGVGNQPQHF.

This clonotype appeared many times. This chain joins TRBV7-2 and TRBJ2-3; 8 nucleotides agree with TRBD2. Germline V gene data show CDR1 as SGHTA and CDR2 as FQGNSA. Trimming took 5 bases from V and 5 from J; bases not matched to a gene: 3. This CDR3 contains 13 residues. The CDR3 region has the DNA TGTGCCAGCAGCGTCGGGGGGGGAGATACGCAGTATTTT. Its protein product is CASSVGGGDTQYF.

This clonotype was seen only a few times. This chain connects TRBV9 to TRBJ1-2; TRBD1 might be the D (6 bases). The V end lost 0 bases, the J end lost 4 bases, and 19 bases lay between the germline ends. The CDR3 contains 17 residues. Germline CDR1 reads SGDLS; CDR2 reads YYNGEE. Written as DNA, the CDR3 is TGTGCCAGCAGCGTAGGAGGACAGTCCAAGGGGCCCTATGGCTACACCTTC. This encodes CASSVGGQSKGPYGYTF.

This clonotype was recorded at least ten times. The V and J genes are TRBV12-3 or TRBV12-4 and TRBJ2-2; no firm D call. Trimming took off 3 bases at V and 4 bases at J, with 9 bases between the two ends. CDR3 length equals 14 residues. The CDR3 DNA is TGTGCCAGCAGTTTGATGGGGTCCACCGGGGAGCTGTTTTTT. Its translation: CASSLMGSTGELFF.

A note on this clonotype: With a far larger clone one base away, a read error is the likely cause. The rearrangement links TRBV6-2 or TRBV6-3 to TRBJ2-7; no clear D. Trimming removed 2 bases from V and 7 bases from J, with 9 bases in between. Germline loops: CDR1 MNHEY, CDR2 SVGEGT. This CDR3 region has 12 residues. The CDR3 protein is CASSYVGNEQYF. DNA for the CDR3: TGTGCCAGCAGTTACGTGGGAAATGAGCAGTACTTC.

This clonotype was observed a few times. V gene TRBV9 combines with J gene TRBJ2-7; D gene unclear. CDR1 and CDR2 (germline): SGDLS, YYNGEE. V was clipped by 4 bases and J by 2 bases, with 10 bases between them. The CDR3 consists of 13 residues. CDR3 DNA: TGTGCCAGCAGCCCCCATAGTCCCTACGAGCAGTACTTC. Amino acids: CASSPHSPYEQYF.

This clonotype has at least ten counts. This rearrangement joins TRBV6-6 to TRBJ2-5, with D perhaps matching TRBD1 (6 bases). Trimming pared 6 bases from V and 3 bases from J, leaving 11 bases between. CDR3 length: 13 residues. The V gene's germline CDR1 is MNHNY and CDR2 SVGAGI (reference sequence). In nucleotides, the CDR3 is TGTGCCAGCAGACAGGGTCTGGAAGAGACCCAGTACTTC. Translating it yields CASRQGLEETQYF.

The sample holds many counts of this clonotype. This chain uses TRBV4-2 with TRBJ2-7; D uncertain. Germline V gene lookup returns CDR1 LGHNA and CDR2 YNFKEQ. V lost 4 bases and J 1 base, leaving 17 bases between the germline ends. CDR3 length equals 16 residues. The CDR3 here is CASSRAQGDRSYEQYF. CDR3 nucleotide sequence: TGTGCCAGCAGCCGAGCCCAAGGTGATCGGTCCTACGAGCAGTACTTC.

In regard to this clonotype: This sequence is one base from a far larger clone and is likely a read error. The J gene is TRBJ2-5, the V gene TRBV5-6; 7 bases agree with TRBD2. The CDR3 runs 13 residues. The germline V gene encodes CDR1 SGHDT and CDR2 YYEEEE. The CDR3 sequence: CASSMTSRENQYF. The CDR3 bases are TGTGCCAGTAGTATGACTAGCCGGGAGAACCAGTACTTC.